This TCR beta chain was found in a study of T cells in Graves' hyperthyroidism and ophthalmopathy (dated by TCRdb to about 2019). Background on the whole study: Peripheral blood samples were taken at the time of initial diagnosis, prior to any treatment. To identify TCR V-J signatures that set the groups apart, the researchers used a discovery cohort of approximately 98 patients, made up of 43 with Graves' ophthalmopathy and 57 with stable Graves' hyperthyroidism. Prospective prediction of ophthalmopathy was tested in an independent validation cohort of 18 to 20 hyperthyroidism patients and 15 to 17 patients who later progressed to ophthalmopathy. The roughly 94 discovery patients were randomly split 7:3 into training and test sets. Thyroid tissue and blood T-cell repertoires from six or seven Graves' hyperthyroidism patients were also compared in the study. After blood sampling, hyperthyroidism patients were treated with methimazole at a starting dose of 30 mg daily, and ophthalmopathy patients were treated with high-dose intravenous methylprednisolone. The paper describes TCR Vbeta CDR3 sequencing of more than 120 peripheral blood samples, made up of under 50 ophthalmopathy patients, roughly 75 hyperthyroidism patients and around 17 progressor patients. General conclusions and limits of the study: No statistical method was used to fix the sample size in advance, and group allocation was not hidden from the investigators. A 13 V-J signature model separated ophthalmopathy from stable hyperthyroidism, with over 85% sensitivity and about 81% specificity in cross-validation and 80%/75% in testing. In validation, progression to ophthalmopathy was predicted by the model with 55% to 71% sensitivity and around 75% specificity, a median of about 6 months before onset. Most expanded thyroid clonotypes (frequency above 0.001) were also found in blood, which suggests that blood repertoires may mirror thyroid immune responses.

This clonotype occurred many times. Its cognate antigen has yet to be identified. Nothing much larger sits one base from this clone, and base qualities are not available. Trimming accounts for 4 bases at V and 1 base at J, while the number of junction bases matched to no gene is 2. Reading from cysteine to phenylalanine, the CDR3 counts 14 amino acids. Left in the record is the CDR3 DNA by itself, 42 bases read in frame from the first base. The germline V gene provides CDR1 SGHVS and CDR2 FNYEAQ. Amplification of TCR beta CDR3 regions was carried out from RNA transcripts. A first-round RT-PCR of the TCR CDR3 used the HTBI primer set with the Qiagen OneStep RT-PCR kit. Libraries were constructed in a second round of multiplex PCR, after which size selection and purification were performed. Paired-end sequencing of the libraries was performed with 100 bp reads on an Illumina HiSeq2000. As for how the authors treated the data: Raw data were processed with SOAPnuke, discarding reads with adapters, uncalled bases, mean Phred below 15, or no exact constant-primer or identifier match. COPE v1.2.5 was used to merge the high-quality paired reads, and each unique nucleotide sequence was defined as a clonotype. Clonotypes were aligned to IMGT TRBV, TRBD and TRBJ reference segments using MiTCR v1.1. The analysis was restricted to V-J combinations with a frequency above 0.0001, which together covered about 99% of the repertoires. A TCS score was defined as the ratio of F50 (clonal expansion) to E x V (chaos), with BLOSUM62-based TCRdist applied between CDR3 peptides within each V-J. Welch's t-statistics and random forest reduced around 510 V-J features to roughly 13, which were used in a naive Bayes classifier (R e1071). In-frame beta chains were kept once TCRdb had trimmed the public reads at Q25 with fastp and called clones with MiXCR. Every CDR3 protein is listed once, alongside the most common genes and DNA of its rows. The V and J calls come from TCRdb's annotation, not from the publication. Counted in this sample were 600,000 or so distinct CDR3 sequences; approximately 15% of them appeared once. 7.1% of the sample comes from the top ten.

Moderately to severely active disease, a Clinical Activity Score of at least 3, a NOSPECS grade of at least 4, and a duration under 3 months were present in ophthalmopathy patients. The study excluded patients with uncontrolled infections, other autoimmune diseases, pregnancy or lactation. Diagnoses were based on clinical symptoms, serum thyroxine and TRAb, thyroid ultrasound and orbital computed tomography. PBMCs were separated from roughly 10 ml of fresh peripheral blood using Ficoll-Paque density gradient centrifugation. Total RNA was extracted with Trizol reagent, and quality was checked on an Agilent 2100 Bioanalyzer.

Sequencing was done on a sample of blood. This receptor was obtained from a woman aged 18-29 years with Graves' ophthalmopathy. The chain was built from TRBV7-6 and TRBJ2-3; 7 junctional bases match TRBD1. The sequenced DNA is TGTGCCAGCAGCTACAGGGGAGGCACAGATACGCAGTATTTT. Its product reads: CASSYRGGTDTQYF.